This TCR beta chain emerged from a study of cytomegalovirus exposure and HLA in healthy donors. Points from the study as a whole: Most of the TCR beta V segments (in an earlier analysis) were productive either about 90% or about 30% of the time.

PCR primers comprised 60 Vbeta and 13 Jbeta primers. Data came from immunoSEQ multiplex PCR; TCRdb stores just in-frame clones and leaves some out. The table records approximately 100,000 clones, around three quarters of them present only once. About this clone: Its specificity is not known.

Per the germline V gene, CDR1 is SGHRS and CDR2 is YFSETQ. This CDR3 has 15 amino acids. The ends lost 3 bases at V and 7 bases at J; junction bases unmatched: 8. The chain has TRBV5-1 and TRBJ2-7, with 12 bases that match TRBD2. This TCR came from a woman aged 18-29 years in good health and CMV-seropositive. Material: PBMCs. The CDR3: CASSSGLAGKREQYF. The CDR3 DNA reads TGCGCCAGCAGCTCCGGACTAGCGGGAAAGAGGGAGCAGTACTTC.